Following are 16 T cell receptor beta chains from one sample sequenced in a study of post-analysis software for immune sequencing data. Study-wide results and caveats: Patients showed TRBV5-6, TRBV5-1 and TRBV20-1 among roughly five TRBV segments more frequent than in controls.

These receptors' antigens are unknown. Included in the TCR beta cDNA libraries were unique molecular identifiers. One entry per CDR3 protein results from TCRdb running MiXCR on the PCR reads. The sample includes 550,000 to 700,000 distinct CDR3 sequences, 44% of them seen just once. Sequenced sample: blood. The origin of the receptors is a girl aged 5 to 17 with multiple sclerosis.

In nucleotides, the CDR3 is TGTGCCAGCACCGATCAGGGGACCACTGAAGCTTTCTTT. It translates to CASTDQGTTEAFF. V usage is TRBV12-3 or TRBV12-4 and J usage is TRBJ1-1; D is perhaps TRBD1 (6 bases). Trimming cost V 7 bases and J 4 bases, with 13 bases left between them. CDR3 length: 13 residues.

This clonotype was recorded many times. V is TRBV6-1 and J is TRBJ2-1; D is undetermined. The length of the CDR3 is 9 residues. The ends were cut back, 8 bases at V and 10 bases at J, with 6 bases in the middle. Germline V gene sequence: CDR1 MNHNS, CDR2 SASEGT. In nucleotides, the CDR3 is TGTGCCAGCGGCTCAGAGCAGTTCTTC. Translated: CASGSEQFF.

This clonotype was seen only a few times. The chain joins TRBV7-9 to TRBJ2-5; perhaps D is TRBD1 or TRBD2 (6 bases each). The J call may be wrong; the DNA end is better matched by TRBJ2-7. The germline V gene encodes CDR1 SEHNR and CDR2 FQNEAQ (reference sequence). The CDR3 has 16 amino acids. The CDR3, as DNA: TGTGCCAGCAGCTTAATCTCGGGGGCAAACGAAGGCGAGCAGTACTTC. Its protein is CASSLISGANEGEQYF.

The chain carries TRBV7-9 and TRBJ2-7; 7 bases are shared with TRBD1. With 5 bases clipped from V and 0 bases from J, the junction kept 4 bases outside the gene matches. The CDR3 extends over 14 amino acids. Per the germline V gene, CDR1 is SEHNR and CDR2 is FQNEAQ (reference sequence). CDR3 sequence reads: CASSLGQISYEQYF. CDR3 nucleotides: TGTGCCAGCAGCCTGGGACAGATCTCCTACGAGCAGTACTTC.

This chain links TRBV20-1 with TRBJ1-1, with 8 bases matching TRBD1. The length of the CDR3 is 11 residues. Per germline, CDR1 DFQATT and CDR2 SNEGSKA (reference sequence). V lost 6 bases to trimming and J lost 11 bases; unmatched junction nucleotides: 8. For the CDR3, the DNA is TGCAGTGCGTGGCCAGGGGGCCTCGCTTTCTTT. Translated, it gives CSAWPGGLAFF.

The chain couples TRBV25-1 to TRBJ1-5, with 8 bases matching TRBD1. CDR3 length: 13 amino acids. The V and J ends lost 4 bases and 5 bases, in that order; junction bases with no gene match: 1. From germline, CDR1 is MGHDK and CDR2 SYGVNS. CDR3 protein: CASSGTGYQPQHF. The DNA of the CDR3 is TGTGCCAGCAGTGGGACAGGGTATCAGCCCCAGCATTTT.

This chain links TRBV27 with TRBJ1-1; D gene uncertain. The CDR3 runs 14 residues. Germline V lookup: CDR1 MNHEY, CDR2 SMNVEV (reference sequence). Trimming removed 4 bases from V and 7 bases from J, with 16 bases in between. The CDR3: CASSSGGNSNEAFF. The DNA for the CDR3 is TGTGCCAGCAGTTCCGGCGGTAATTCAAATGAAGCTTTCTTT.

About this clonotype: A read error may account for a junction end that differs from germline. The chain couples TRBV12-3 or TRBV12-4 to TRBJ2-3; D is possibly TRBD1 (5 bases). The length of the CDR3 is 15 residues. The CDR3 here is CASTPGAKTTDMQYF. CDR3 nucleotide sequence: TGTGCCAGCACTCCTGGGGCTAAGACCACAGATATGCAGTATTTT.

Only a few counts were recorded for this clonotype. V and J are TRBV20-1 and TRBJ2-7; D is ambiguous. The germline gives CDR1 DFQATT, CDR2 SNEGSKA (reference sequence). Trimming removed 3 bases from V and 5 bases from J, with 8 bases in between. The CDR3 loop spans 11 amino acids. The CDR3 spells CSARIVNEQYF. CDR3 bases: TGCAGTGCTAGGATCGTCAACGAGCAGTACTTC.

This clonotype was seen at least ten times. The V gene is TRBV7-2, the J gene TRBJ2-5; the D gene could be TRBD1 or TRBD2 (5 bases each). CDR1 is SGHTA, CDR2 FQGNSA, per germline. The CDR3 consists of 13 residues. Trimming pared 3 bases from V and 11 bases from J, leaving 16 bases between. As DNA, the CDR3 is TGTGCCAGCAGCTTGGGACCTTCCGGGGAGCAGTACTTC. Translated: CASSLGPSGEQYF. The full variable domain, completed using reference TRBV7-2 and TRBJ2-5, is GAGVSQSPSNKVTEKGKDVELRCDPISGHTALYWYRQSLGQGLEFLIYFQGNSAPDKSGLPSDRFSAERTGGSVSTLTIQRTQQEDSAVYLCASSLGPSGEQYFGPGTRLLVL.

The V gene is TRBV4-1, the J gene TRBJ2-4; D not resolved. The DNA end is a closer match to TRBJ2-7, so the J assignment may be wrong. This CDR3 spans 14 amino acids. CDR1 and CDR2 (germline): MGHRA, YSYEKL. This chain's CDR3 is CASSQPLGGHEQYF. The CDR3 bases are TGCGCCAGCAGCCAACCCCTTGGCGGTCACGAGCAGTACTTC.

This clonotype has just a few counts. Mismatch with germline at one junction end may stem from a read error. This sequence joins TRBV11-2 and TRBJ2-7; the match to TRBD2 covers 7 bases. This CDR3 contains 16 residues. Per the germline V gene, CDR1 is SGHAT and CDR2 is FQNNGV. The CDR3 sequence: CTSSLGETSYLDEQYF. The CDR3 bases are TGTACCAGCAGCTTAGGTGAGACTAGCTATTTGGATGAGCAGTACTTC.

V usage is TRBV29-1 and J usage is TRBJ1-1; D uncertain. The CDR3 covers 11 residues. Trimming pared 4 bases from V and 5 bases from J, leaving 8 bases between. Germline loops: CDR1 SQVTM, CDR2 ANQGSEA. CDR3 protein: CSVARLTEAFF. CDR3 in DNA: TGCAGCGTTGCGCGTCTGACTGAAGCTTTCTTT.

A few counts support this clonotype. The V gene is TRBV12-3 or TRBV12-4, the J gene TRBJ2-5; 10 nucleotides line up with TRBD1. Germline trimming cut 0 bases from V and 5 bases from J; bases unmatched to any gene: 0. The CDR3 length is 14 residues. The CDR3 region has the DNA TGTGCCAGCAGTTTAGCGGGACAGGGGGAGACCCAGTACTTC. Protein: CASSLAGQGETQYF.

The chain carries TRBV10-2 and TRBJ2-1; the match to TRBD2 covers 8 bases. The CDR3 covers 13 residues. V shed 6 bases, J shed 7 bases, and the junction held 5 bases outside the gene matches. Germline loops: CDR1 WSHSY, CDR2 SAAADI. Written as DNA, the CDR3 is TGCGCCAGCAGCCATTCTAGCGGGAATGAGCAGTTCTTC. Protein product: CASSHSSGNEQFF.

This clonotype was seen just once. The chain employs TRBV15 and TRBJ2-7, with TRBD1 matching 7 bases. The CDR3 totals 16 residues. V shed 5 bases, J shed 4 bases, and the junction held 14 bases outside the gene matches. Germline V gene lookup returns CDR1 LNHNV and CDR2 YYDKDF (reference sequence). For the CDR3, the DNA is TGTGCCACCAGCCCCCCGGGCGGACAGGCCGTTTACGAGCAGTACTTC. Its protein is CATSPPGGQAVYEQYF.